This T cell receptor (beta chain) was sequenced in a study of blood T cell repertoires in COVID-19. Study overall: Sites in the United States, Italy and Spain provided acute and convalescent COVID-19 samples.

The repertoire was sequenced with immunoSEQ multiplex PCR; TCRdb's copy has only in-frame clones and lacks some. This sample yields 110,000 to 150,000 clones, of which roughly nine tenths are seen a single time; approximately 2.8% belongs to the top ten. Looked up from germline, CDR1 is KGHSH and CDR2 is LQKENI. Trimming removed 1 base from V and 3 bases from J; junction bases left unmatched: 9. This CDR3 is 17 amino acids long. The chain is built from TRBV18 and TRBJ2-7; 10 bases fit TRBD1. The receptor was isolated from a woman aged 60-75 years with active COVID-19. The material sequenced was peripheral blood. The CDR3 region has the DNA TGTGCCAGCTCACCACTGGGCACGGGACAGGGGAGCTACGAGCAGTACTTC. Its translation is CASSPLGTGQGSYEQYF.